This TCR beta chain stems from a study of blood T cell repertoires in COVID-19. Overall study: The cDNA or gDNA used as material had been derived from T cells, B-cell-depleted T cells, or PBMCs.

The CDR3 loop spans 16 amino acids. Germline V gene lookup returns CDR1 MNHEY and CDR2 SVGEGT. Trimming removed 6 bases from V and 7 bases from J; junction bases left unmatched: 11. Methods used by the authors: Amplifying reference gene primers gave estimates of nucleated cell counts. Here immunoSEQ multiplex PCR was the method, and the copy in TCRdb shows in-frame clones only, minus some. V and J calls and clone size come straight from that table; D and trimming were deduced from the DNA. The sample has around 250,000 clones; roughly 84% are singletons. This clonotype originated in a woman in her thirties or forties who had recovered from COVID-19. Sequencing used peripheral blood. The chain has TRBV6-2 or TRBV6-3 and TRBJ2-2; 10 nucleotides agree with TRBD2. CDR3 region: CASSDSGGTTYGELFF. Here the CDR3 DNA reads TGTGCCAGCAGCGATAGCGGGGGGACGACATACGGGGAGCTGTTTTTT.